A single sample gave rise to the 26 T cell receptor beta chains below, sequenced in a study of CD8+CD57+ T cells in acquired aplastic anemia. Genomic DNA, serving as template, underwent TCR beta VDJ and CDR3 profiling. TCRdb recomputed calls from the reads with MiXCR, one row per CDR3 protein. The profile shows approximately 470,000 distinct CDR3 sequences, around 33% of them singletons. The sequenced patients had an expansion of CD8+CD57+ cells seen by flow cytometry. Sample: sorted CD4+, CD8+, or CD8+CD57+ T cells (not recorded which) from PBMCs. The receptors originated from a human donor with aplastic anemia.

This clonotype has a handful of counts. This may arise from a read error, as a much more abundant clone is one base away. The chain combines TRBV7-2 with TRBJ2-7; maybe TRBD2 (5 bases). The CDR3 spans 15 residues. Germline assignment: CDR1 SGHTA and CDR2 FQGNSA. The CDR3 DNA reads TGTGCCAGCAGCGATGGACTGTCGAGCTCCTACGAGCGGTACTTC. Its translation is CASSDGLSSSYERYF.

CDR3 bases: TGTGCCAGCAAAGAACAGGGTGGCGGCAATCAGCCCCAGCATTTT. Translation gives CASKEQGGGNQPQHF. The chain couples TRBV2 to TRBJ1-5, with D maybe TRBD1 (6 bases). The CDR3 runs to 15 residues. Germline V lookup: CDR1 SNHLY, CDR2 FYNNEI. Deletions cut 7 bases from V and 2 bases from J, with 15 bases between.

Ten or more counts support this clonotype. This chain joins TRBV19 and TRBJ1-2, with D uncertain. Germline CDR1 and CDR2: LNHDA and SQIVND (reference sequence). V was shortened by 3 bases and J by 1 base, with 9 bases between the two germline ends. The CDR3 is 14 residues long. The CDR3 bases are TGTGCCAGTAGTATGAAATGGGATAACTATGGCTACACCTTC. Encoded protein: CASSMKWDNYGYTF.

The chain combines TRBV19 with TRBJ2-5, with TRBD2 identical over 11 bases. Trimming took 2 bases from V and 3 from J; bases not matched to a gene: 5. This CDR3 spans 16 amino acids. The V gene's germline CDR1 is LNHDA and CDR2 SQIVND (reference sequence). Here the CDR3 reads CASSISGTSGKETQYF. CDR3 nucleotides: TGTGCCAGTAGTATATCCGGGACTAGCGGAAAAGAGACCCAGTACTTC. Together with reference TRBV19 and TRBJ2-5, the CDR3 gives the full variable domain: DGGITQSPKYLFRKEGQNVTLSCEQNLNHDAMYWYRQDPGQGLRLIYYSQIVNDFQKGDIAEGYSVSREKKESFPLTVTSAQKNPTAFYLCASSISGTSGKETQYFGPGTRLLVL.

CDR3 nucleotide sequence: TGTGCCTGGAACGGGAATAGCAATCAGCCCCAGCATTTT. This gives the protein CAWNGNSNQPQHF. V and J are TRBV30 and TRBJ1-5; D is unresolved. V lost 4 bases and J lost 0, with 7 bases in between. The CDR3 loop spans 13 amino acids. Germline CDR1 and CDR2: GTSNPN and SVGIG (reference sequence).

The rearrangement uses TRBV4-3 and TRBJ1-1, with D hard to call. Germline CDR1 LGHNA, CDR2 YSLEER. V was pared by 1 base and J by 1 base, with 4 bases between. The CDR3 spans 13 residues. DNA for the CDR3: TGCGCCAGCAGCCAAGCGTGGAACACTGAAGCTTTCTTT. Protein: CASSQAWNTEAFF.

This chain uses TRBV10-3 with TRBJ1-5; 8 bases align to TRBD1. Looked up from germline, CDR1 is ENHRY and CDR2 is SYGVKD. V lost 10 bases to trimming and J lost 2 bases; unmatched junction nucleotides: 10. CDR3 size: 15 residues. The CDR3 DNA sequence: TGTGCCAGCACCTCAGGGGGCGCAGGCAATCAGCCCCAGCATTTT. This translates into CASTSGGAGNQPQHF.

This clonotype was counted at least ten times. This chain links TRBV9 with TRBJ2-7, with TRBD2 matching 7 bases. From germline, CDR1 is SGDLS and CDR2 YYNGEE. The CDR3 spans 12 residues. The J segment lost 6 bases and the V segment lost 4 bases, leaving 4 bases of the junction unmatched. The CDR3 DNA reads TGTGCCAGCAGCCCTGGGGGGGGCGAGCAGTACTTC. Translated, it gives CASSPGGGEQYF. Using reference TRBV9 and TRBJ2-7 for the parts outside the CDR3, the full variable domain is DSGVTQTPKHLITATGQRVTLRCSPRSGDLSVYWYQQSLDQGLQFLIQYYNGEERAKGNILERFSAQQFPDLHSELNLSSLELGDSALYFCASSPGGGEQYFGPGTRLTVT.

Turning to this clonotype: This clone may be a read error of a much larger clone one base away. The V gene is TRBV19, the J gene TRBJ2-7; 9 bases are a match to TRBD1. The CDR3 runs to 16 residues. Germline CDR1 reads LNHDA; CDR2 reads SQIVND (reference sequence). V shed 9 bases and J 2 bases; nucleotides not matched to a gene: 14. The CDR3 DNA reads TGTGCCAGAGCGGGACAGGGAGTCAAGGACCCCTACGAGCAGTACTTC. Amino acids: CARAGQGVKDPYEQYF.

The chain links TRBV9 to TRBJ1-2; D call uncertain. Per germline, CDR1 SGDLS and CDR2 YYNGEE. Trimming pared 0 bases from V and 8 bases from J, leaving 5 bases between. The CDR3 spans 11 residues. CDR3 in amino acids: CASSVAGGYTF. The CDR3, as DNA: TGTGCCAGCAGCGTAGCGGGAGGCTACACCTTC.

This chain links TRBV5-1 with TRBJ1-2; no clear D. CDR1 is SGHRS and CDR2 is YFSETQ in the germline V gene. This CDR3 region has 13 residues. V was trimmed by 0 bases and J by 3 bases, leaving 6 bases between them. CDR3 coding DNA: TGCGCCAGCAGCTTGGCGGAACACTATGGCTACACCTTC. Protein: CASSLAEHYGYTF.

V usage is TRBV10-3 and J usage is TRBJ1-2; TRBD1 aligns across 9 bases. V lost 4 bases, J lost 4 bases, and 13 bases stayed unmatched. Germline values: CDR1 ENHRY, CDR2 SYGVKD. CDR3 length: 17 residues. CDR3 sequence (DNA): TGTGCCATCAGTGCGGGACAGGGAGTTAATCGTGCCTATGGCTACACCTTC. It translates to CAISAGQGVNRAYGYTF.

This chain connects TRBV29-1 to TRBJ1-3, with 8 bases lining up with TRBD1. This CDR3 spans 13 amino acids. Germline CDR1 and CDR2: SQVTM and ANQGSEA. With V trimmed by 6 bases and J by 2 bases, 3 bases remained unmatched. Written as DNA, the CDR3 is TGCAGCGTCGAGACAGGGGCTGGAAACACCATATATTTT. Translation gives CSVETGAGNTIYF.

Concerning this clonotype itself: This may stem from a read error, because a much larger clone lies one nucleotide away. The DNA for the CDR3 is TGTGCCACCAGTCTATACCTTGAAAATGAGCAGTTCTTC. Its translation is CATSLYLENEQFF. The V gene is TRBV10-3, the J gene TRBJ2-1, with D uncertain. The germline gives CDR1 ENHRY, CDR2 SYGVKD. This CDR3 is 13 amino acids long.

The chain joins TRBV20-1 to TRBJ1-2; D is unresolved. The germline V and J ends were trimmed by 8 bases and 4 bases, with 17 bases remaining between them. The CDR3 extends over 13 amino acids. Germline V lookup: CDR1 DFQATT, CDR2 SNEGSKA (reference sequence). The CDR3 DNA reads TGCAGTACCCTTAGCCACGGACTCTATGGCTACACCTTC. This codes for CSTLSHGLYGYTF.

This clonotype was detected a few times. V gene TRBV28 combines with J gene TRBJ2-7; D is unclear. Germline V gene data show CDR1 as MDHEN and CDR2 as SYDVKM. CDR3 length equals 11 residues. V was clipped by 10 bases and J by 5 bases, with 12 bases between them. DNA of the CDR3: TGTGCCACCCGGAGTGTCAACGAGCAGTACTTC. Its protein product is CATRSVNEQYF.

The sample holds many counts of this clonotype. J is TRBJ1-6 and V is TRBV19; no clear D gene. The CDR3 length is 17 residues. The V gene's germline CDR1 is LNHDA and CDR2 SQIVND (reference sequence). The V and J ends lost 7 bases and 5 bases respectively, with 21 bases between them. CDR3 protein: CASMRAWLDGDNSPLHF. For the CDR3, the DNA is TGTGCCAGTATGAGGGCATGGTTGGACGGAGATAATTCACCCCTCCACTTT.

A word on this clonotype: This sequence may be a read error, since a much larger clone differs from it by one base. This chain connects TRBV7-7 to TRBJ2-2; 8 bases fit TRBD2. Germline V gives CDR1 SSHAT, CDR2 FNYEAQ (reference sequence). The CDR3 contains 16 residues. The CDR3 reads CASRRLASDNTGELFF. CDR3 sequence (DNA): TGTGCTAGCCGCCGACTAGCGTCCGATAACACCGGGGAGCTGTTTTTT.

This clonotype was recorded many times. The chain joins TRBV19 to TRBJ1-5; no clear D. The length of the CDR3 is 12 residues. With 8 bases removed from V and 5 bases from J, the gap between germline ends came to 10 bases. Germline assignment: CDR1 LNHDA and CDR2 SQIVND (reference sequence). The CDR3 here is CASRMLDQPQHF. The CDR3 DNA is TGTGCCAGTCGCATGCTGGATCAGCCCCAGCATTTT. Supplemented by reference TRBV19 and TRBJ1-5, the full variable domain reads DGGITQSPKYLFRKEGQNVTLSCEQNLNHDAMYWYRQDPGQGLRLIYYSQIVNDFQKGDIAEGYSVSREKKESFPLTVTSAQKNPTAFYLCASRMLDQPQHFGDGTRLSIL.

This clonotype was observed many times. V and J are TRBV2 and TRBJ1-2, with D hard to call. Trimming removed 8 bases at V and 2 bases at J, with 9 bases between. The CDR3 has 12 amino acids. Germline CDR1 is SNHLY and CDR2 is FYNNEI. The chain's CDR3 is CASRRENYGYTF. The CDR3, as DNA: TGTGCCAGCCGGAGGGAGAACTATGGCTACACCTTC. Complete variable domain (other parts from reference TRBV2 and TRBJ1-2): EPEVTQTPSHQVTQMGQEVILRCVPISNHLYFYWYRQILGQKVEFLVSFYNNEISEKSEIFDDQFSVERPDGSNFTLKIRSTKLEDSAMYFCASRRENYGYTFGSGTRLTVV.

This clonotype was detected a few times. The rearrangement uses TRBV6-5 and TRBJ1-2; D might be TRBD1 (6 bases). CDR1 is MNHEY, CDR2 SVGAGI, per germline. The CDR3 consists of 15 residues. Trimming pared 1 base from V and 4 bases from J, leaving 13 bases between. CDR3 DNA sequence: TGTGCCAGCAGTTACTTCCCAGGGGAAGGCTATGGCTACACCTTC. It specifies CASSYFPGEGYGYTF.

The V and J genes are TRBV20-1 and TRBJ2-7, with 9 bases matching TRBD2. The better agreement between TRBJ2-1 and the DNA end casts doubt on the J call. Germline assignment: CDR1 DFQATT and CDR2 SNEGSKA (reference sequence). CDR3 length: 14 amino acids. CDR3 coding DNA: TGCAGTGCTAGAGGGGCGGGGGGGCCCTATGAGCAGTTCTTC. It yields the protein CSARGAGGPYEQFF.

This clonotype was observed at least ten times. The J gene is TRBJ2-3, the V gene TRBV15; 12 nucleotides match TRBD2. CDR1 is LNHNV, CDR2 YYDKDF, per germline (reference sequence). V lost 0 bases, J lost 6 bases, and 7 bases stayed unmatched. This CDR3 spans 17 amino acids. The CDR3 sequence is CATSRDARLAGVDTQYF. In nucleotides, the CDR3 is TGTGCCACCAGCAGAGATGCTAGACTAGCGGGAGTGGATACGCAGTATTTT.

This clonotype was seen more than once but under ten times. The chain has TRBV5-1 and TRBJ2-3; 7 nucleotides line up with TRBD2. This CDR3 is 15 amino acids long. J gave up 6 bases and V 4 bases, and 11 bases lay outside the gene matches. The germline CDR1 and CDR2 sequences are SGHRS and YFSETQ. The CDR3 is CASSGTTHSGDTQYF. The CDR3 nucleotides read TGCGCCAGCAGCGGGACTACCCATTCGGGGGATACGCAGTATTTT.

This sequence joins TRBV9 and TRBJ1-6, with 7 bases identical to TRBD1. The trim removed 1 base at V and 7 bases at J, leaving 5 bases unmatched. CDR1 is SGDLS, CDR2 YYNGEE, per germline. The CDR3 length is 15 residues. The CDR3 DNA is TGTGCCAGCAGCGTATGGGACAGAACCAATTCACCCCTCCACTTT. This encodes CASSVWDRTNSPLHF.

The rearrangement links TRBV5-1 to TRBJ2-5; possible D gene TRBD1, 6 bases. The CDR3 is 15 amino acids. Trimming removed 2 bases from V and 1 base from J, with 12 bases in between. The V gene's germline CDR1 is SGHRS and CDR2 YFSETQ. The CDR3 coding sequence is TGCGCCAGCAGCTTCGGACAGAGCCGCCAAGAGACCCAGTACTTC. Residues: CASSFGQSRQETQYF.